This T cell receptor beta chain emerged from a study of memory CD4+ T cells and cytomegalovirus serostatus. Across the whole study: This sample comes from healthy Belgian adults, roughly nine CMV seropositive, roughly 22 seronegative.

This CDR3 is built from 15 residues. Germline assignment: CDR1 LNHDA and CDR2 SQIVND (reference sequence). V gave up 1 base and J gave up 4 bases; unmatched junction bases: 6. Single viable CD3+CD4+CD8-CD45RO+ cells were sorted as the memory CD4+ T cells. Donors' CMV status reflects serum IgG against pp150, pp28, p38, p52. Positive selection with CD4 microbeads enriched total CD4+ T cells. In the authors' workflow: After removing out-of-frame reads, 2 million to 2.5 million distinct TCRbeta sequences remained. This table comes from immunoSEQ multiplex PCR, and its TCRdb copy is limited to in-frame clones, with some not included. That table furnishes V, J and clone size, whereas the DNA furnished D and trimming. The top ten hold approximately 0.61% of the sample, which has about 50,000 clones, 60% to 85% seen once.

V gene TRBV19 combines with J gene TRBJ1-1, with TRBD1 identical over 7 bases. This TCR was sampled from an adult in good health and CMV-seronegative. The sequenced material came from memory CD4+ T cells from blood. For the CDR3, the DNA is TGTGCCAGTAGTATAGGTGGGACAGCCACCACTGAAGCTTTCTTT. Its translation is CASSIGGTATTEAFF.